The present T cell receptor (beta chain) was sequenced within a study of blood T cell repertoires in COVID-19. Sequencing used immunoSEQ multiplex PCR; TCRdb keeps in-frame clones, though not all of them. This repertoire shows 190,000 or so clones, about 82% found once; its top ten account for over 7%. Between the trimmed V and J ends, which lost 3 bases and 7 bases, there was a span of 10 bases. The CDR3 is 14 amino acids. The germline gives CDR1 SEHNR, CDR2 FQNEAQ (reference sequence). About this clone itself: The sample has other DNA sequences that encode this CDR3 too.

Participants came from some 26 US areas, aged about 18 to 89 years. Cohorts were based on clinical histories the participants reported. The TCR sequence derives from a woman under 40 who had recovered from COVID-19. Material: PBMCs or T cells enriched from blood (not recorded which). The chain recombines TRBV7-9 with TRBJ1-6; TRBD1 is a possible D gene (6 bases). CDR3 DNA sequence: TGTGCCAGCAGCTTTCGCCAGGGGAATTCACCCCTCCACTTT. Residues: CASSFRQGNSPLHF.